A single sample gave rise to the 3 T cell receptor beta chains below, sequenced in a study of blood T cell repertoires in COVID-19. Measured with immunoSEQ multiplex PCR; TCRdb has only the in-frame clones, and not every one. The data contain fewer than 55,000 clones, roughly 89% of them singletons. Sequencing used peripheral blood. All receptors derive from a man aged 50 to 60 with acute or convalescent COVID-19.

The CDR3, as DNA: TGTGCCAGCAGCTTGGGACAAGGGACTGGCGAGCAGTACTTC. This gives the protein CASSLGQGTGEQYF. The chain links TRBV5-4 to TRBJ2-7, with D possibly being TRBD2 (6 bases). CDR1 is SGHNT, CDR2 YYREEE, per germline (reference sequence). CDR3 size: 14 residues. V shed 0 bases and J shed 6 bases, with 13 bases lying between them.

V usage is TRBV7-2 and J usage is TRBJ1-6; the D gene is possibly TRBD1 (6 bases). The V end was cut by 5 bases, the J end by 11 bases, with 13 bases between. CDR1 and CDR2 (germline): SGHTA, FQGNSA. CDR3 length equals 13 residues. The CDR3 sequence: CASSPGVSTPLHF. Written as DNA, the CDR3 is TGTGCCAGCAGCCCAGGGGTTTCTACACCCCTCCACTTT. The full variable domain, rest sourced from reference TRBV7-2 and TRBJ1-6, is GAGVSQSPSNKVTEKGKDVELRCDPISGHTALYWYRQSLGQGLEFLIYFQGNSAPDKSGLPSDRFSAERTGGSVSTLTIQRTQQEDSAVYLCASSPGVSTPLHFGNGTRLTVT.

This chain uses TRBV4-3 with TRBJ1-4, with D perhaps TRBD1 (6 bases). The CDR3 runs to 13 residues. Trimming removed 4 bases from V and 7 bases from J, with 10 bases in between. Per the germline V gene, CDR1 is LGHNA and CDR2 is YSLEER. CDR3 residues: CASSPGEIEKLFF. In DNA form, the CDR3 reads TGCGCCAGCAGCCCAGGGGAGATTGAAAAACTGTTTTTT.